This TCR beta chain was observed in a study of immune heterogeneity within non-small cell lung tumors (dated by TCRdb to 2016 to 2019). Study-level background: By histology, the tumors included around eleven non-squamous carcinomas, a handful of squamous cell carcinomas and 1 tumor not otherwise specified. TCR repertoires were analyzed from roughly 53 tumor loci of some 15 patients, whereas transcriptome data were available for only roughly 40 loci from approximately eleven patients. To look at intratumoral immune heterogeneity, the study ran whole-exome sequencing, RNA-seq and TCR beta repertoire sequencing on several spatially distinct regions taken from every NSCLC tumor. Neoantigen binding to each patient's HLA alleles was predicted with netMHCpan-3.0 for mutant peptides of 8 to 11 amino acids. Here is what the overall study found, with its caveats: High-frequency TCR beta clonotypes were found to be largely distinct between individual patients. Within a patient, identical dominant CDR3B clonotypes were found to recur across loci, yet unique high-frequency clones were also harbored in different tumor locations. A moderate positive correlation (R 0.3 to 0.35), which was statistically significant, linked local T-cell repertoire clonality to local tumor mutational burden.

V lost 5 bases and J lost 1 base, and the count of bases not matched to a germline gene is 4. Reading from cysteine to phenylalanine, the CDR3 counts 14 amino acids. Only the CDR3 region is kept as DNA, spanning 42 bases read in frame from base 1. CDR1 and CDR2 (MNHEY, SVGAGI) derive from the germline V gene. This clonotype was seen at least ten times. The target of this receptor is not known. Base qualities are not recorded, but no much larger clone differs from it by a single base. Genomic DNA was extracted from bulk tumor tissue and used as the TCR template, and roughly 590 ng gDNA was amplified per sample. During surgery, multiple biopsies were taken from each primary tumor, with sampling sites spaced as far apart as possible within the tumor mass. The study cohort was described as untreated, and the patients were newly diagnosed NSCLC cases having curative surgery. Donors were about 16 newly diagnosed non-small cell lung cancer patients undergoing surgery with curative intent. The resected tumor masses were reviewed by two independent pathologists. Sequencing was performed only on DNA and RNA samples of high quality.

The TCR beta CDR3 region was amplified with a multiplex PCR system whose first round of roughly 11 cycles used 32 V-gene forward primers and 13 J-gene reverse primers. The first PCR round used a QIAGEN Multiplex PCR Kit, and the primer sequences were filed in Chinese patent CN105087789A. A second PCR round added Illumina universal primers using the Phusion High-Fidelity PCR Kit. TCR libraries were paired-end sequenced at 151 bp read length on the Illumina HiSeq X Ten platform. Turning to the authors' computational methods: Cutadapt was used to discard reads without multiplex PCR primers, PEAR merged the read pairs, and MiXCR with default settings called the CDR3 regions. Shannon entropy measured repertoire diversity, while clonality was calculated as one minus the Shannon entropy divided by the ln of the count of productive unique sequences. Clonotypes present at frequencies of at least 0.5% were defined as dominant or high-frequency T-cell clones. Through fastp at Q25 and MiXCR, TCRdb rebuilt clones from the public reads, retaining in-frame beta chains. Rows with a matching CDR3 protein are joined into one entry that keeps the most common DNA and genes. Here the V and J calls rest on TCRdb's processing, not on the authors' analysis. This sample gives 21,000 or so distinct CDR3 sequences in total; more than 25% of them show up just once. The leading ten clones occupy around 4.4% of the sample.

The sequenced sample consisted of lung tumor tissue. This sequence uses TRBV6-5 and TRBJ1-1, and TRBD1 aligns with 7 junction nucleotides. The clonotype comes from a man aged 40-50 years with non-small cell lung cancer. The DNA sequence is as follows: TGTGCCAGCAGTGCCAGGACAGGGAACACTGAAGCTTTCTTT. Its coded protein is CASSARTGNTEAFF.